This record looks at one T cell receptor beta chain sequence and its context. Its recognized antigen is unknown. No base-level quality is on record; no much larger clone is a single base apart. CDR3 length: 15 amino acids, cysteine to phenylalanine. The DNA shown is the 45-base CDR3, in frame from base 1. V is cut by 1 base and J by 4 bases, and the space between the germline ends is 14 bases. CDR1 SGHRS and CDR2 YFSETQ were looked up in the germline V gene. This specimen's time point label, interpreted: baseline before first vaccination. Vaccinee samples came from UK trials COV001 and COV002, including a single-blind randomized controlled phase 2/3 trial of AZD1222 (ChAdOx1 nCoV-19) in healthy adults. For TCRbeta chain sequencing, PBMC samples from trial participants were taken at day 0 and at day 28 after the second dose. These data belong to a study of T cell responses to AZD1222 COVID-19 vaccine (dated by TCRdb to the early 2020s). About the investigation overall: AZD1222 recipients whose second dose came at about 4 weeks and those whose second dose came at about 12 weeks were combined into one group, since spike-specific TCR depth and breadth did not differ between the two schedules. A total of approximately 240 trial participants underwent TCR sequencing, of whom 207 received two doses of AZD1222 and some 25 received two doses of the MenACWY control vaccine. Trial participants were enrolled by age into subgroups of 18-55, 56-69 and 70-plus years, and roughly 160, 29 and 62 TCR-sequenced participants, respectively, were included in these subgroups. Summary of the overall study and its limitations: After two AZD1222 doses, both the breadth and the depth of spike-specific TCRs were significantly higher than at day 0 and than in MenACWY recipients. The whole spike protein was spanned by vaccine-associated CD4 TCRs, and dominant responses were seen in regions 160-218 and 743-854. Because no day 14 peak-response samples were available, repertoires were characterized only after the peak T cell response. Most participants were white British and females outnumbered males, and the authors suggested that clonal diversity may have been underestimated. Reportedly, close to half of the unique spike-specific TCRs recognized epitopes lying outside the regions that are mutated in the B.1.351 and B.1.1.7 variants. Only 5 to 7 AZD1222 recipients were SARS-CoV-2 seropositive at baseline, limiting conclusions about previously exposed vaccinees. The 56-69-year group was small, and its depth increase did not reach significance, likely because of low power.

The CDR3 regions of human TCRbeta chains were subjected to immunosequencing. From the authors' description of their analysis: Repertoire TCRs were checked for matches against a reference library of SARS-CoV-2-specific TCRs that had been generated using the MIRA antigen-specificity platform. Breadth meant the fraction of unique TCRs that were SARS-CoV-2-associated, whereas depth meant the fraction of total T cells that were SARS-CoV-2-associated. Using the MIRA data, each spike-specific TCR was assigned both to the spike region to which the TCR was reactive and to a CD4 or CD8 class. Log10-transformed breadth and depth values were compared by one-way ANOVA with Sidak's multiple comparisons tests. The table comes from immuneACCESS by way of TCRdb, which keeps in-frame sequences with V and J called. Part of the clones is missing from these tables; in studies checked, under half for an unresolved V gene and the rest for unknown reasons. The DNA was the basis for D and trimming; V, J and clone size are from that table. The sample data list about 170,000 clones, and about 85% of these were observed just once. Less than 3% of the sample lies in the top ten.

The sequence is built from TRBV5-1 and TRBJ2-5; TRBD1 is perhaps the D gene, given 6 matching bases. The clonotype comes from an adult in good health. The sample consisted of peripheral blood, taken on day 0 of AZD1222 vaccination. The DNA sequence is as follows: TGCGCCAGCAGCTTGCTCGAGGGGGACGGAGAGACCCAGTACTTC. Its product reads: CASSLLEGDGETQYF. When the CDR3 is completed using the reference TRBV5-1 and TRBJ2-5 genes on either side, the full variable domain is KAGVTQTPRYLIKTRGQQVTLSCSPISGHRSVSWYQQTPGQGLQFLFEYFSETQRNKGNFPGRFSGRQFSNSRSEMNVSTLELGDSALYLCASSLLEGDGETQYFGPGTRLLVL.